This TCR beta chain was captured by sequencing in a study of blood T cell repertoires in COVID-19. Whole-study context: Researchers got acute and convalescent COVID-19 samples from the United States, Italy and Spain. Sources were T cells, B-cell-depleted T cells, or PBMCs; the material itself was cDNA or gDNA.

Original analysis: Estimated nucleated cell counts came from reference gene primer amplification. TCRdb keeps only in-frame clones here, not all; method: immunoSEQ multiplex PCR. V, J and clone size reflect that table, while D and trimming were determined from the DNA. The sample has under 300,000 clones, roughly 84% seen once; the top ten hold 1.5%. This CDR3 spans 16 amino acids. J lost 2 bases, V lost 0 bases, and 6 bases had no gene match. Germline V gene lookup returns CDR1 SGHRS and CDR2 YFSETQ. The sample taken for sequencing was peripheral blood. The receptor comes from a woman in her forties who had recovered from COVID-19. The chain carries TRBV5-1 and TRBJ2-5; 8 bases are a match to TRBD2. CDR3 amino acids: CASSLGGSGEQETQYF. Written as DNA, the CDR3 is TGCGCCAGCAGCTTGGGCGGTAGCGGGGAGCAAGAGACCCAGTACTTC.